This TCR beta chain was sequenced during a study of vaccination and CD4 T cells after COVID-19. Looking at the study overall: The BNT162b2 or mRNA-1273 vaccine was given to participants in two doses.

The CDR3 is 15 amino acids. The V gene's germline CDR1 is LNHDA and CDR2 SQIVND (reference sequence). Trimming stripped 7 bases from V and 1 base from J, with 14 bases between. By proportion, this clonotype is medium-sized. Its antigen is not identified. Noted treatment: roughly ten-day PBMC culture with coronavirus spike peptide pools or control peptides (ViraFEST assay). Harvesting of the unexposed donor's CD4+ T cells predated the COVID-19 pandemic (2011-2018). The Oncomine TCR Beta short-read assay was applied to DNA of cultured CD4+ T cells. Using the QIAamp micro DNA kit, genomic DNA was extracted from the CD4+ T cells that had been cultured. TCRdb called the PCR reads again in MiXCR, with one record for every CDR3 protein. The sample holds approximately 10,000 distinct CDR3 sequences; about 40% are singletons and the top ten take approximately 16%.

The genes are TRBV19 and TRBJ1-5; perhaps TRBD1 as D (6 bases). Sequenced material: CD4+ T cells from blood, cultured in vitro. The receptor was isolated from a human donor in good health. The CDR3 region has the DNA TGTGCCAGTACCTACAGGGTAGAGAGCAATCAGCCCCAGCATTTT. It specifies CASTYRVESNQPQHF.